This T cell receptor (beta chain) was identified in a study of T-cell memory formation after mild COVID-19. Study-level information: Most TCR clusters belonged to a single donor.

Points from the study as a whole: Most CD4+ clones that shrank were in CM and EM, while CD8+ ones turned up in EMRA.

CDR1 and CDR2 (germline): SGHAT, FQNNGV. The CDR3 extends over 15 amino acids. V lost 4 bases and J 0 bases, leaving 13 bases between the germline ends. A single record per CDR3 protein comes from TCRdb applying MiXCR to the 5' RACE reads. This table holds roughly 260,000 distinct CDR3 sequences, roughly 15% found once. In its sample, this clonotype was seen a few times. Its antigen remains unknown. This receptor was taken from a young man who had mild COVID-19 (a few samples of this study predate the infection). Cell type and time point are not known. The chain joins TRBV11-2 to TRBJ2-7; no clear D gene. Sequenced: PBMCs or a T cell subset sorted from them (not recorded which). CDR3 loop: CASSSDHRTSYEQYF. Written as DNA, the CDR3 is TGTGCCAGCAGCTCCGATCATAGGACCTCCTACGAGCAGTACTTC.